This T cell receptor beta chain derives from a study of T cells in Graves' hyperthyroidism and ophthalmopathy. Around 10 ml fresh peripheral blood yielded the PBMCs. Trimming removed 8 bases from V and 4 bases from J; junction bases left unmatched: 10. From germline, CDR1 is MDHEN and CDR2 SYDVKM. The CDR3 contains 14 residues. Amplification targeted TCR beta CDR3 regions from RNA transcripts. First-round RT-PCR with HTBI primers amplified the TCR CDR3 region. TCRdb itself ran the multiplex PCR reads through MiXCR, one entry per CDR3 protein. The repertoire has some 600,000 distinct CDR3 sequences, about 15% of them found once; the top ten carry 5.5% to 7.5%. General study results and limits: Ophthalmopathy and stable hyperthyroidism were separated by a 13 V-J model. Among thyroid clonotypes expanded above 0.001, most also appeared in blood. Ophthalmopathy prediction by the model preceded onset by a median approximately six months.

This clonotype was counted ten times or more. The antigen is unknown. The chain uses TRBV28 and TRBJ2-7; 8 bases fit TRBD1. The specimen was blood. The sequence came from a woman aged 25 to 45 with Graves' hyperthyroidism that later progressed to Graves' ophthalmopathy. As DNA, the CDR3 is TGTGCCAGCCGGACAGGGCCTTCCCTATACGAGCAGTACTTC. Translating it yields CASRTGPSLYEQYF.